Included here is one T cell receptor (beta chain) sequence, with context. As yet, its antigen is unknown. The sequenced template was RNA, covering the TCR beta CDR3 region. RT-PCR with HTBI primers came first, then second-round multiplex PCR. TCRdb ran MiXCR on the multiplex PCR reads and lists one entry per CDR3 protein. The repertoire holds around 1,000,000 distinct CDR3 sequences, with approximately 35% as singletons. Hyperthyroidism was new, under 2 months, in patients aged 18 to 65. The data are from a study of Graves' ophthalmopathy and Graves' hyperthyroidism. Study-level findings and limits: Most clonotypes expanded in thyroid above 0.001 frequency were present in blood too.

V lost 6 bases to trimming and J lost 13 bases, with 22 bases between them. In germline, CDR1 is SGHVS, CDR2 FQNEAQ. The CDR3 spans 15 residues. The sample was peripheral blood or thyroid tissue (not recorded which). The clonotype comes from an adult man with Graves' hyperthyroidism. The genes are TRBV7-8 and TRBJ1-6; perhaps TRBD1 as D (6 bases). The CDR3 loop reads CASSQQGNGNQPLHF. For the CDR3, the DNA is TGTGCCAGCAGTCAACAGGGTAATGGCAATCAGCCCCTCCACTTT.